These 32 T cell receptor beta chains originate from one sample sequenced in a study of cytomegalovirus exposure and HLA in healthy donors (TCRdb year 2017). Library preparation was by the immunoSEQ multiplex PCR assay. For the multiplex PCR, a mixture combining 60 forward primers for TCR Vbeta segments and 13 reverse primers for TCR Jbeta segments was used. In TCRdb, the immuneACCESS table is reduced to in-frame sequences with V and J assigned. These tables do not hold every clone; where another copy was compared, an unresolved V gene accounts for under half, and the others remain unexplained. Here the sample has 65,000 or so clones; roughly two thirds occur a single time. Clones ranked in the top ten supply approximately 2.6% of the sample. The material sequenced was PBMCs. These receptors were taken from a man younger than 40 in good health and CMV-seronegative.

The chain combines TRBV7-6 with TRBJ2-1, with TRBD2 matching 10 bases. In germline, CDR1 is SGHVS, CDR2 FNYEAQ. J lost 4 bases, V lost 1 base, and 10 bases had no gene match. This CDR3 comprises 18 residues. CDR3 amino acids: CASSLGGKAGGQYNEQFF. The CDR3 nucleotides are TGTGCCAGCAGCTTAGGGGGGAAAGCGGGGGGGCAGTACAATGAGCAGTTCTTC.

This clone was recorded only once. The CDR3 DNA is TGCGCCAGCAGCTTGGCCGGCGGGGGGCCCCAAGAGACCCAGTACTTC. Translation gives CASSLAGGGPQETQYF. This chain connects TRBV5-1 to TRBJ2-5, with 8 bases that match TRBD2. CDR3 length: 16 residues. The V gene's germline CDR1 is SGHRS and CDR2 YFSETQ. Germline trimming cut 0 bases from V and 1 base from J; bases unmatched to any gene: 5.

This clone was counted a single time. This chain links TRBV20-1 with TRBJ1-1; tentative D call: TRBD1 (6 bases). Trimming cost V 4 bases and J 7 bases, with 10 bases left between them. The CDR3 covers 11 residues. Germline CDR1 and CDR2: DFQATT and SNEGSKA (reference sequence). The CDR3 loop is CSAKGVGEAFF. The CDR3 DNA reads TGCAGTGCTAAGGGGGTTGGTGAAGCTTTCTTT.

CDR3 sequence reads: CASSRPGLTPQETQYF. The CDR3 nucleotides read TGTGCCAGCAGCCGACCTGGACTCACACCTCAAGAGACCCAGTACTTC. V gene TRBV7-9 combines with J gene TRBJ2-5; TRBD2 is a possible D gene (5 bases). V was pared by 5 bases and J by 2 bases, with 18 bases between. The CDR3 covers 16 residues. The germline gives CDR1 SEHNR, CDR2 FQNEAQ (reference sequence).

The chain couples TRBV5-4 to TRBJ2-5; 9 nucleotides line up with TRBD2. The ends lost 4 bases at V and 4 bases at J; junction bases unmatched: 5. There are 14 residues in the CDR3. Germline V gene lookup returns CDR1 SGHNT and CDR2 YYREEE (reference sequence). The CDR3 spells CASSQILAGETQYF. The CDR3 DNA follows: TGTGCCAGCAGCCAAATACTAGCGGGAGAGACCCAGTACTTC.

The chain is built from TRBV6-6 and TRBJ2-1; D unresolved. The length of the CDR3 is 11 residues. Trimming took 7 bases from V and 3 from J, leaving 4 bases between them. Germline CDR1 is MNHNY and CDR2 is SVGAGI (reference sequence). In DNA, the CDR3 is TGTGCCAGCATCCTCTACAATGAGCAGTTCTTC. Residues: CASILYNEQFF.

The CDR3 loop reads CASSPRASPNTEAFF. CDR3 sequence (DNA): TGTGCCAGCTCCCCGAGGGCCTCTCCCAACACTGAAGCTTTCTTT. J is TRBJ1-1 and V is TRBV18; D uncertain. The germline V gene has CDR1 KGHSH and CDR2 LQKENI. Trimming took off 6 bases at V and 2 bases at J, with 16 bases between the two ends. This CDR3 has 15 amino acids.

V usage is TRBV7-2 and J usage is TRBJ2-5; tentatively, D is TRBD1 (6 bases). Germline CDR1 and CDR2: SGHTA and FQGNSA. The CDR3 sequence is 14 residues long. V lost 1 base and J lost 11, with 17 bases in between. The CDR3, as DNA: TGTGCCAGCAGCTTAGATCGGACAGATCTTACTCAGTACTTC. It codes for CASSLDRTDLTQYF.

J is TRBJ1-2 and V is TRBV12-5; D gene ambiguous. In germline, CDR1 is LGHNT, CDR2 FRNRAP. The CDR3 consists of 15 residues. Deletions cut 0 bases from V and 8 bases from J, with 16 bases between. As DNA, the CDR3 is TGTGCTAGTGGTTTGGTCAATCGGCGGCCGTTGGGCTACACCTTC. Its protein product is CASGLVNRRPLGYTF.

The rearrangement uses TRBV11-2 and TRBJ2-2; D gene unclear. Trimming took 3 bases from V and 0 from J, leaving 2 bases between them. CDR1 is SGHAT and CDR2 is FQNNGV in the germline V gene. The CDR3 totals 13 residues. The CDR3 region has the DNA TGTGCCAGCAGCTTCACGAACACCGGGGAGCTGTTTTTT. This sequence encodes CASSFTNTGELFF.

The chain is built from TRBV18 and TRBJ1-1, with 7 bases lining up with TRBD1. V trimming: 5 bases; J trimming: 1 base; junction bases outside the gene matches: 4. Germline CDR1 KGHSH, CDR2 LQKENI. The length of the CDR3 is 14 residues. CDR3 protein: CASSFGTANTEAFF. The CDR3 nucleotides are TGTGCCAGCTCATTCGGGACAGCGAACACTGAAGCTTTCTTT.

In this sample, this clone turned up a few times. The DNA of the CDR3 is TGTGCCAGCAGCTTAGATGGGAGAGATACGCAGTATTTT. Residues: CASSLDGRDTQYF. The chain joins TRBV13 to TRBJ2-3; D possibly corresponds to TRBD2 (5 bases). There are 13 residues in the CDR3. V was clipped by 1 base and J by 5 bases, with 7 bases between them. Looked up from germline, CDR1 is PRHDT and CDR2 is FYEKMQ (reference sequence). Complete variable domain (other parts from reference TRBV13 and TRBJ2-3): AAGVIQSPRHLIKEKRETATLKCYPIPRHDTVYWYQQGPGQDPQFLISFYEKMQSDKGSIPDRFSAQQFSDYHSELNMSSLELGDSALYFCASSLDGRDTQYFGPGTRLTVL.

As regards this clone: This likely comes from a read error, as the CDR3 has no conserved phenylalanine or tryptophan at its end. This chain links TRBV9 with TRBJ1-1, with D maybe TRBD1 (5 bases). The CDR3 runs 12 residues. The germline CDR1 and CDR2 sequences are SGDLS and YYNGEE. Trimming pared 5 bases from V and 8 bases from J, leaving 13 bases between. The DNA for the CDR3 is TGTGCCAGCAGAGGGGAGGAGTGGGAAGCTTTCGTT. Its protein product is CASRGEEWEAFV.

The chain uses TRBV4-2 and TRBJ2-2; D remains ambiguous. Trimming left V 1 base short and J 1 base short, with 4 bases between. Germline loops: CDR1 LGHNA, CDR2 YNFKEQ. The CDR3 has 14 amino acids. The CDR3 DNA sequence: TGTGCCAGCAGCCAAGCCCAGAACACCGGGGAGCTGTTTTTT. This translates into CASSQAQNTGELFF.

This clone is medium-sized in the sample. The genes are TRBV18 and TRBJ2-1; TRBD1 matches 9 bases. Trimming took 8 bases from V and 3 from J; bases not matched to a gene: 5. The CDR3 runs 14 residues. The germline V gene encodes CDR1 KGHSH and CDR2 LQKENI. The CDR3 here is CASTGTGYYNEQFF. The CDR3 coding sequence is TGTGCCAGCACCGGGACAGGGTACTACAATGAGCAGTTCTTC.

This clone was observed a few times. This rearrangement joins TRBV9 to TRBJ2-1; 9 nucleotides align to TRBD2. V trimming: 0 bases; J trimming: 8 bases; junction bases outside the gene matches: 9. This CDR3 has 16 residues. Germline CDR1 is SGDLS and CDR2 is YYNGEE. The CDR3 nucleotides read TGTGCCAGCAGCGTAGTTATTGGCGGGGGGGCCGATGAGCAGTTCTTC. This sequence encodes CASSVVIGGGADEQFF. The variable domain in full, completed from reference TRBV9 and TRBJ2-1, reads DSGVTQTPKHLITATGQRVTLRCSPRSGDLSVYWYQQSLDQGLQFLIQYYNGEERAKGNILERFSAQQFPDLHSELNLSSLELGDSALYFCASSVVIGGGADEQFFGPGTRLTVL.

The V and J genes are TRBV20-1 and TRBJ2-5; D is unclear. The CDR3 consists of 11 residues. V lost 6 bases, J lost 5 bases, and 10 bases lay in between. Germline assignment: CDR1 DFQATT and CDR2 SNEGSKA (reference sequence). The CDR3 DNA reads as TGCAGTGCAGAGCCAAGCGAGACCCAGTACTTC. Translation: CSAEPSETQYF.

CDR3 loop: CAWSTGGGGNQPQHF. CDR3 nucleotides: TGTGCCTGGAGTACGGGGGGAGGAGGCAATCAGCCCCAGCATTTT. This sequence joins TRBV30 and TRBJ1-5, with D perhaps TRBD1 (5 bases). CDR3 size: 15 residues. The germline V gene encodes CDR1 GTSNPN and CDR2 SVGIG (reference sequence). Trimming shortened V by 2 bases and J by 2 bases, and 13 bases separated the two germline ends.

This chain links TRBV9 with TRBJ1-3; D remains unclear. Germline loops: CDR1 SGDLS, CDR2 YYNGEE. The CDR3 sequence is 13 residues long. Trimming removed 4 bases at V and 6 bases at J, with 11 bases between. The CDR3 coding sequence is TGTGCCAGCAGCCTGGGGAGGGAAAACACCATATATTTT. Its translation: CASSLGRENTIYF.

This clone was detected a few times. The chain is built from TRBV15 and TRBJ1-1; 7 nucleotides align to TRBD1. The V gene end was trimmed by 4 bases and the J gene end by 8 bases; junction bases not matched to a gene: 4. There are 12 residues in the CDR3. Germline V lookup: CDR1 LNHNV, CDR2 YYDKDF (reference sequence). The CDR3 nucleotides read TGTGCCACCAGCAAGACAGGGAGAGAAGCTTTCTTT. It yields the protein CATSKTGREAFF. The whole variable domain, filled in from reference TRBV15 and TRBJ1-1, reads DAMVIQNPRYQVTQFGKPVTLSCSQTLNHNVMYWYQQKSSQAPKLLFHYYDKDFNNEADTPDNFQSRRPNTSFCFLDIRSPGLGDTAMYLCATSKTGREAFFGQGTRLTVV.

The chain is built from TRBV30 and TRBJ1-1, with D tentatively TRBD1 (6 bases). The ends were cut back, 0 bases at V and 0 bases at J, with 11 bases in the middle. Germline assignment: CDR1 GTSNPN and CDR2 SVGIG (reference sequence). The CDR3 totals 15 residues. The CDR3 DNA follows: TGTGCCTGGAGTGTCCAAGGGGGACTGAACACTGAAGCTTTCTTT. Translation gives CAWSVQGGLNTEAFF.

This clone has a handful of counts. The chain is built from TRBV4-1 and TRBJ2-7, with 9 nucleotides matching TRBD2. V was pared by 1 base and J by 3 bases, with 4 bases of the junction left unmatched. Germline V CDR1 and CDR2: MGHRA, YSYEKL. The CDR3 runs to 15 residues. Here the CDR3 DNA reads TGCGCCAGCAGCCAAGGGCTAGCGGGGCTCTACGAGCAGTACTTC. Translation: CASSQGLAGLYEQYF.

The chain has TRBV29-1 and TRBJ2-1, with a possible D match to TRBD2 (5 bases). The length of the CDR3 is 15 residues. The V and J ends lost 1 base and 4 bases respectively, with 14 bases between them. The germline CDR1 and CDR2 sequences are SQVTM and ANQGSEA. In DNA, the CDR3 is TGCAGCGTTGAAGGAGAGAAGAGGGAATACAATGAGCAGTTCTTC. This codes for CSVEGEKREYNEQFF.

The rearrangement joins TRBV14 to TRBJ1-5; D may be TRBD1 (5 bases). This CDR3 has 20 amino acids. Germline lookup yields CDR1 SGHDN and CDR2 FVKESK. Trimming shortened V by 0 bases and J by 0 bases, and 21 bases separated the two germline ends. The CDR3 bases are TGTGCCAGCAGCCAAGAGGGGCAGGGAGGGCCCATCTATAGCAATCAGCCCCAGCATTTT. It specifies CASSQEGQGGPIYSNQPQHF. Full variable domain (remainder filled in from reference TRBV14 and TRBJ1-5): EAGVTQFPSHSVIEKGQTVTLRCDPISGHDNLYWYRRVMGKEIKFLLHFVKESKQDESGMPNNRFLAERTGGTYSTLKVQPAELEDSGVYFCASSQEGQGGPIYSNQPQHFGDGTRLSIL.

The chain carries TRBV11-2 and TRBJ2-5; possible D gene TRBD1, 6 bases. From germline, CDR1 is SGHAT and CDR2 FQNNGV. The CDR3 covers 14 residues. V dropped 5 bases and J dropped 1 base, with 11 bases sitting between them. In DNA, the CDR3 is TGTGCCAGCAGCCTCAGGACAGCCCAAGAGACCCAGTACTTC. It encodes CASSLRTAQETQYF.

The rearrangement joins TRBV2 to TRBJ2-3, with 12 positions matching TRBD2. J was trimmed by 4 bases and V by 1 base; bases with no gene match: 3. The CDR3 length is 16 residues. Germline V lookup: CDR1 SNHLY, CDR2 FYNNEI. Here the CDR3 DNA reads TGTGCCAGCAGTGAAGGACTAGCGGGGGAGGCAGATACGCAGTATTTT. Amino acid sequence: CASSEGLAGEADTQYF.

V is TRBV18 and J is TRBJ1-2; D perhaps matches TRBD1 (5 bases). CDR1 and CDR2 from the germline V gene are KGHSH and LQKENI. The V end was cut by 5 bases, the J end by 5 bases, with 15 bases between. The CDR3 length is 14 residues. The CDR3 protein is CASSSGLAVYGYTF. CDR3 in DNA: TGTGCCAGCTCATCAGGGTTGGCAGTGTATGGCTACACCTTC. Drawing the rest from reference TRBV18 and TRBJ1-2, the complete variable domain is NAGVMQNPRHLVRRRGQEARLRCSPMKGHSHVYWYRQLPEEGLKFMVYLQKENIIDESGMPKERFSAEFPKEGPSILRIQQVVRGDSAAYFCASSSGLAVYGYTFGSGTRLTVV.

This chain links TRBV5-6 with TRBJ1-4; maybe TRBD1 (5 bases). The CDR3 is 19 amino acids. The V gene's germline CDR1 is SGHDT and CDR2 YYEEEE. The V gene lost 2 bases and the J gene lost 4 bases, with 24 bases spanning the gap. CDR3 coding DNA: TGTGCCAGCAGCTTTTTCGGGCAGGGCGCCAAAAGCCTTAATGAAAAACTGTTTTTT. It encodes CASSFFGQGAKSLNEKLFF. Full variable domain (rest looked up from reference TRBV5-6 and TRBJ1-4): DAGVTQSPTHLIKTRGQQVTLRCSPKSGHDTVSWYQQALGQGPQFIFQYYEEEERQRGNFPDRFSGHQFPNYSSELNVNALLLGDSALYLCASSFFGQGAKSLNEKLFFGSGTQLSVL.

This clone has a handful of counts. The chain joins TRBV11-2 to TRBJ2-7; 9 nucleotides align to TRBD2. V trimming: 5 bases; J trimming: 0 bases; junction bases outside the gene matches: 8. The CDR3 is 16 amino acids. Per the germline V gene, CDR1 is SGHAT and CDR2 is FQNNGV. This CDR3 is CASSQRGRGGSYEQYF. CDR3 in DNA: TGTGCCAGCAGCCAAAGGGGGCGGGGGGGCTCCTACGAGCAGTACTTC.

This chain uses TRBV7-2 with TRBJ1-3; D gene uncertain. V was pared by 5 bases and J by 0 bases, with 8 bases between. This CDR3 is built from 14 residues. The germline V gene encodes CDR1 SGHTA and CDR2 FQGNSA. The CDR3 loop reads CASSQQPSGNTIYF. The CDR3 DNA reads TGTGCCAGCAGCCAACAGCCCTCTGGAAACACCATATATTTT.

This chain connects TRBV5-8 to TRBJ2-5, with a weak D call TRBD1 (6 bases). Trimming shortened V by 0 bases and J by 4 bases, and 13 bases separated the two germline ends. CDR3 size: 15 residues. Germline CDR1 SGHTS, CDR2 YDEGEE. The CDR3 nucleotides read TGTGCCAGCAGCTTGGGACAGGTCAAAGGAGAGACCCAGTACTTC. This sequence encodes CASSLGQVKGETQYF.

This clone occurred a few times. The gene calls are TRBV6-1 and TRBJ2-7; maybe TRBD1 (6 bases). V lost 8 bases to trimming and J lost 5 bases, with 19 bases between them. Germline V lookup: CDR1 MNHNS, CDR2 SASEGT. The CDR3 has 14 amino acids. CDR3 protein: CASLAPNRAHEQYF. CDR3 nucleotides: TGTGCCAGCCTGGCACCGAACAGGGCCCACGAGCAGTACTTC.